Listed below are T cell receptor beta chains from one sample, sequenced in a study of blood T cell repertoires in COVID-19. Data came from immunoSEQ multiplex PCR; TCRdb stores just in-frame clones and leaves some out. The table records roughly 160,000 clones, approximately 84% of them present only once. What was sequenced was peripheral blood. These receptor sequences come from a woman aged 45 to 65 with COVID-19, enrolled during active disease. CDR3s include the opening cysteine and the closing phenylalanine or tryptophan. Fields, in order: CDR3 protein, CDR3 DNA, V gene, J gene, clone size, D gene. A D gene is named only where the DNA matches it firmly. Clone size is given for some rows only: seen once, a few or many times, or a class if the clone is expanded.

cdr3_aa: CASNTVNTGELFF; cdr3_nt: TGTGCCAGCAATACAGTGAACACCGGGGAGCTGTTTTTT; v_call: TRBV2; j_call: TRBJ2-2; clone_size: .; d_call: .
cdr3_aa: CASSKSQKQGTDNSPLHF; cdr3_nt: TGTGCCAGCAGCAAGTCACAAAAACAGGGTACGGACAATTCACCCCTCCACTTT; v_call: TRBV21-1; j_call: TRBJ1-6; clone_size: .; d_call: .
cdr3_aa: CASSLQTSTNEKLFF; cdr3_nt: TGTGCCAGCAGCTTACAGACTTCAACTAATGAAAAACTGTTTTTT; v_call: TRBV7-2; j_call: TRBJ1-4; clone_size: .; d_call: .
cdr3_aa: CASSYSAGGYTEAFF; cdr3_nt: TGTGCCAGCAGTTACTCAGCAGGGGGGTACACTGAAGCTTTCTTT; v_call: TRBV6-5; j_call: TRBJ1-1; clone_size: .; d_call: TRBD1
cdr3_aa: CASSELGREGQPQHF; cdr3_nt: TGTGCCAGCAGTGAATTAGGCAGGGAGGGTCAGCCCCAGCATTTT; v_call: TRBV25-1; j_call: TRBJ1-5; clone_size: .; d_call: .
cdr3_aa: CASSDPGQGGEKLFF; cdr3_nt: TGTGCCAGCAGTGATCCTGGACAGGGCGGTGAAAAACTGTTTTTT; v_call: TRBV25-1; j_call: TRBJ1-4; clone_size: .; d_call: TRBD1
cdr3_aa: CASSLTGGLDTQYF; cdr3_nt: TGTGCCAGCAGCTTGACAGGGGGCTTAGATACGCAGTATTTT; v_call: TRBV7-3; j_call: TRBJ2-3; clone_size: .; d_call: TRBD1
cdr3_aa: CASTRSGTETEAFF; cdr3_nt: TGCGCCAGCACGAGGTCCGGGACAGAGACTGAAGCTTTCTTT; v_call: TRBV10-2; j_call: TRBJ1-1; clone_size: .; d_call: TRBD1
cdr3_aa: CASTMEFGEEKLFF; cdr3_nt: TGTGCCAGCACCATGGAGTTCGGGGAGGAAAAACTGTTTTTT; v_call: TRBV5-5; j_call: TRBJ1-4; clone_size: once; d_call: .
cdr3_aa: CATQIDRGPGNTIYF; cdr3_nt: TGTGCCACCCAGATAGACAGGGGGCCTGGAAACACCATATATTTT; v_call: TRBV6-5; j_call: TRBJ1-3; clone_size: .; d_call: TRBD1
cdr3_aa: CASSWPGQNSPLHF; cdr3_nt: TGTGCCAGCAGTTGGCCGGGTCAAAATTCACCCCTCCACTTT; v_call: TRBV6-5; j_call: TRBJ1-6; clone_size: few; d_call: .
cdr3_aa: CASSTPGLAGGRDEQYF; cdr3_nt: TGTGCCAGTAGTACGCCGGGACTAGCGGGGGGCCGCGACGAGCAGTACTTC; v_call: TRBV19; j_call: TRBJ2-7; clone_size: .; d_call: TRBD2
cdr3_aa: CASPAVGVPYNSPLHF; cdr3_nt: TGTGCCAGCCCCGCCGTAGGGGTCCCATATAATTCACCCCTCCACTTT; v_call: TRBV2; j_call: TRBJ1-6; clone_size: .; d_call: .
cdr3_aa: CASTRDSFGYTF; cdr3_nt: TGTGCCAGCACCAGAGACTCCTTTGGCTACACCTTC; v_call: TRBV25-1; j_call: TRBJ1-2; clone_size: .; d_call: .
cdr3_aa: CASSGWTGTPLGTEAFF; cdr3_nt: TGTGCCAGCAGTGGCTGGACAGGGACCCCCCTGGGGACTGAAGCTTTCTTT; v_call: TRBV6-1; j_call: TRBJ1-1; clone_size: once; d_call: TRBD1
cdr3_aa: CASSIWGTGGIDTQYF; cdr3_nt: TGTGCCAGTAGTATATGGGGGACAGGGGGAATAGATACGCAGTATTTT; v_call: TRBV19; j_call: TRBJ2-3; clone_size: .; d_call: TRBD1
cdr3_aa: CASSLVVQKETQYF; cdr3_nt: TGCGCCAGCAGCTTGGTGGTACAAAAAGAGACCCAGTACTTC; v_call: TRBV5-1; j_call: TRBJ2-5; clone_size: once; d_call: .
cdr3_aa: CASSPPGGNQPQHF; cdr3_nt: TGTGCCAGCAGTCCCCCAGGAGGAAATCAGCCCCAGCATTTT; v_call: TRBV28; j_call: TRBJ1-5; clone_size: .; d_call: .
cdr3_aa: CASSESAIANTGELFF; cdr3_nt: TGCGCCAGCAGTGAGTCGGCAATTGCGAACACCGGGGAGCTGTTTTTT; v_call: TRBV10-2; j_call: TRBJ2-2; clone_size: .; d_call: .
cdr3_aa: CASSPQGGALSEQYF; cdr3_nt: TGTGCCAGCTCACCTCAAGGGGGCGCGTTATCCGAGCAGTACTTC; v_call: TRBV18; j_call: TRBJ2-7; clone_size: .; d_call: TRBD1
cdr3_aa: CASSPEGGRTADTQYF; cdr3_nt: TGTGCCAGCAGCCCGGAGGGAGGGAGGACCGCAGATACGCAGTATTTT; v_call: TRBV5-4; j_call: TRBJ2-3; clone_size: .; d_call: TRBD2
cdr3_aa: CASSPGTGTPLHF; cdr3_nt: TGTGCCAGCTCACCGGGGACAGGCACACCCCTCCACTTT; v_call: TRBV18; j_call: TRBJ1-6; clone_size: .; d_call: TRBD1
cdr3_aa: CASSKRGVYEQYF; cdr3_nt: TGTGCCAGCAGCAAACGGGGGGTTTACGAGCAGTACTTC; v_call: TRBV11-3; j_call: TRBJ2-7; clone_size: .; d_call: TRBD2
cdr3_aa: CASSLWDNYGYTF; cdr3_nt: TGTGCCAGCAGTTTGTGGGACAATTATGGCTACACCTTC; v_call: TRBV12-3/TRBV12-4; j_call: TRBJ1-2; clone_size: .; d_call: .